This paragraph covers one T cell receptor (beta chain) sequence. Antigen unknown. One junction end disagrees with the germline gene, perhaps due to a read error. This record comes from a study of regulatory T cells in long-lasting Graves disease. Study-level background: Persistent Graves' disease meant over 5 years of antithyroid drugs with positive TSH receptor antibodies.

Time point reported: persistent/refractory GD, antithyroid drugs over 5 years with positive TRAb. The authors made the TCR library using RNA they extracted from PBMCs. Study-wide results and limits: Persistent Graves' patients showed reduced TCR diversity versus newly diagnosed patients. Persistent disease was associated with favored TRBV28 usage and with favored use of TRBJ1-2 and TRBJ2-5.

Germline CDR1 reads LGHDT; CDR2 reads YNNKEL (reference sequence). The CDR3 contains 11 residues. Arm-PCR of CDR3 regions and iRepertoire HTBI primers were the basis on which TCR beta libraries were built. A single record per CDR3 protein comes from TCRdb applying MiXCR to the multiplex PCR reads. This table has more than 350,000 distinct CDR3 sequences, over 20% appearing once. The sequenced sample was peripheral blood mononuclear cells (PBMCs), obtained when the disease was refractory, from a patient treated with antithyroid drugs. The receptor's source is a female donor with Graves disease. The chain carries TRBV3-1 and TRBJ2-7, with no clear D. DNA for the CDR3: TGTGCCAGCAGCTCGGCCTACGAGCGGTACTTC. This gives the protein CASSSAYERYF.